What follows are 19 T cell receptor beta chains derived from one specimen sequenced in a study of T-cell reconstitution after alpha-beta-depleted transplantation in children. Unique molecular identifiers were incorporated during preparation of the TCRbeta library. TCRdb used MiXCR to reprocess the PCR reads, holding one entry per CDR3 protein. The table has 550,000 to 800,000 distinct CDR3 sequences, 10% to 15% seen once. Sample: PBMCs, taken before TCRalphabeta/CD19-depleted stem cell transplant. All receptors come from a girl aged 2-10 years with congenital amegakaryocytic thrombocytopenia, due to receive a stem cell transplant.

This clonotype has just a few counts. The chain uses TRBV9 and TRBJ2-3; the match to TRBD1 covers 7 bases. J gave up 6 bases and V 3 bases, and 13 bases lay outside the gene matches. CDR1 and CDR2 (germline): SGDLS, YYNGEE. The CDR3 extends over 16 amino acids. CDR3 protein: CASSGRQGPAGDTQYF. The CDR3 DNA is TGTGCCAGCAGCGGAAGACAGGGACCTGCGGGTGATACGCAGTATTTT.

This clonotype was counted only a few times. The chain couples TRBV20-1 to TRBJ2-7; 7 bases are a match to TRBD1. V dropped 5 bases and J dropped 6; count of bases not matched to a gene: 16. Germline loops: CDR1 DFQATT, CDR2 SNEGSKA (reference sequence). The CDR3 runs to 15 residues. This CDR3 is CSALNNRGPVGEQYF. The DNA of the CDR3 is TGCAGTGCTCTTAACAACAGGGGCCCCGTTGGCGAGCAGTACTTC.

This clonotype was found many times. The genes are TRBV11-2 and TRBJ2-1; the D gene is possibly TRBD1 (6 bases). The CDR3 has 16 amino acids. Germline CDR1 reads SGHAT; CDR2 reads FQNNGV. V lost 7 bases and J lost 3, with 19 bases in between. The CDR3 sequence: CASNRKQGQIYNEQFF. In DNA form, the CDR3 reads TGTGCCAGCAACCGCAAACAGGGACAAATCTACAATGAGCAGTTCTTC.

With regard to this clonotype: This clone may be a read error of a much larger clone one base away. The J gene is TRBJ2-1, the V gene TRBV5-1; D is possibly TRBD2 (5 bases). Germline assignment: CDR1 SGHRS and CDR2 YFSETQ. The CDR3 runs 14 residues. V was shortened by 7 bases and J by 4 bases, with 15 bases between the two germline ends. Written as DNA, the CDR3 is TGCGCCAGCCGGCCGGAGGAAAGATACAATGAGCAGTTCTTC. Its protein product is CASRPEERYNEQFF.

This clonotype was seen at least ten times. The chain recombines TRBV6-1 with TRBJ1-6; 7 nucleotides align to TRBD1. The ends lost 4 bases at V and 2 bases at J; junction bases unmatched: 2. CDR3 length equals 15 residues. CDR1 and CDR2 from the germline V gene are MNHNS and SASEGT. The CDR3: CASSGQGAYNSPLHF. CDR3 nucleotide sequence: TGTGCCAGCAGTGGACAGGGCGCCTATAATTCACCCCTCCACTTT.

This clonotype showed up many times. The DNA for the CDR3 is TGTGCCATCAGTAACCCCCTAGGTGCAGGGTACGAGCAGTACTTC. Amino acid sequence: CAISNPLGAGYEQYF. This rearrangement joins TRBV10-3 to TRBJ2-7, with D perhaps matching TRBD1 (5 bases). This CDR3 comprises 15 residues. Trimming shortened V by 5 bases and J by 4 bases, and 18 bases separated the two germline ends. From germline, CDR1 is ENHRY and CDR2 SYGVKD.

In its sample, this clonotype was seen many times. The chain couples TRBV29-1 to TRBJ1-1; D not certain. Germline V gives CDR1 SQVTM, CDR2 ANQGSEA. This CDR3 has 15 amino acids. V lost 8 bases and J lost 3, with 22 bases in between. CDR3 loop: CSHPPVTGVDTEAFF. The CDR3 DNA sequence: TGCAGCCACCCCCCCGTTACCGGGGTAGACACTGAAGCTTTCTTT.

This clonotype was counted many times. The CDR3 spells CSASDGLGNSGELFF. For the CDR3, the DNA is TGCAGTGCTAGCGACGGACTGGGGAATTCTGGGGAGCTGTTTTTT. The chain carries TRBV20-1 and TRBJ2-2, with D perhaps TRBD2 (5 bases). Germline assignment: CDR1 DFQATT and CDR2 SNEGSKA (reference sequence). V dropped 3 bases and J dropped 8 bases, with 19 bases sitting between them. The CDR3 covers 15 residues.

This clonotype was picked up many times. The V gene is TRBV12-3 or TRBV12-4, the J gene TRBJ2-7; unclear D gene. V lost 6 bases and J 0 bases, leaving 9 bases between the germline ends. The CDR3 sequence is 13 residues long. CDR3 in amino acids: CASRGQISYEQYF. The DNA of the CDR3 is TGTGCCAGCAGGGGCCAAATCTCCTACGAGCAGTACTTC.

In this sample, this clonotype turned up a few times. The chain uses TRBV6-1 and TRBJ2-5; 9 bases align to TRBD1. CDR1 is MNHNS and CDR2 is SASEGT in the germline V gene. This CDR3 has 15 residues. V lost 5 bases, J lost 5 bases, and 9 bases stayed unmatched. The CDR3 nucleotides read TGTGCCAGCAGTCTAGACAGGGGGTTATATGAGACCCAGTACTTC. Amino acid sequence: CASSLDRGLYETQYF.

This clonotype has a handful of counts. The rearrangement joins TRBV20-1 to TRBJ2-3, with TRBD2 matching over 7 bases. Per the germline V gene, CDR1 is DFQATT and CDR2 is SNEGSKA (reference sequence). The CDR3 is made up of 13 amino acids. The ends lost 5 bases at V and 2 bases at J; junction bases unmatched: 4. The CDR3 protein is CSARDYFTDTQYF. The CDR3 DNA is TGCAGTGCTCGGGACTACTTCACAGATACGCAGTATTTT.

The chain joins TRBV5-1 to TRBJ2-3; 7 nucleotides align to TRBD1. Germline CDR1 and CDR2: SGHRS and YFSETQ. The junction had 10 bases not matched to a gene; V was cut back by 5 bases and J by 4 bases. The CDR3 has 15 amino acids. CDR3 bases: TGCGCCAGCAGAAAACCGACAGGGATCGCAGATACGCAGTATTTT. Translation gives CASRKPTGIADTQYF.

This clonotype was counted many times. The CDR3 protein is CASSRASQTQETQYF. For the CDR3, the DNA is TGTGCCAGCAGCAGGGCAAGTCAAACCCAAGAGACCCAGTACTTC. V is TRBV7-8 and J is TRBJ2-5; D remains unclear. Germline CDR1 reads SGHVS; CDR2 reads FQNEAQ. The V and J ends lost 5 bases and 1 base respectively, with 14 bases between them. The CDR3 is 15 residues long.

The rearrangement joins TRBV11-2 to TRBJ1-5, with a weak D call TRBD1 (5 bases). Trimming pared 3 bases from V and 2 bases from J, leaving 11 bases between. There are 15 residues in the CDR3. Germline V lookup: CDR1 SGHAT, CDR2 FQNNGV. The CDR3 DNA follows: TGTGCCAGCAGCTTGCGAGGGACCGGCAATCAGCCCCAGCATTTT. This sequence encodes CASSLRGTGNQPQHF.

This clonotype was counted between two and nine times. The chain combines TRBV7-9 with TRBJ1-1; possible D gene TRBD1, 6 bases. V lost 4 bases, J lost 2 bases, and 17 bases lay in between. The germline V gene has CDR1 SEHNR and CDR2 FQNEAQ (reference sequence). The CDR3 loop spans 16 amino acids. The CDR3 loop reads CASSSLPAGANTEAFF. The CDR3, as DNA: TGTGCCAGCAGCTCTCTCCCCGCAGGGGCAAACACTGAAGCTTTCTTT. The entire variable domain, with the rest obtained from reference TRBV7-9 and TRBJ1-1, is as follows: DTGVSQNPRHKITKRGQNVTFRCDPISEHNRLYWYRQTLGQGPEFLTYFQNEAQLEKSRLLSDRFSAERPKGSFSTLEIQRTEQGDSAMYLCASSSLPAGANTEAFFGQGTRLTVV.

This clonotype has only one observation. The J gene is TRBJ2-7, the V gene TRBV7-8, with D unresolved. V gave up 5 bases and J gave up 7 bases, with 12 bases separating them. In germline, CDR1 is SGHVS, CDR2 FQNEAQ. This CDR3 has 12 amino acids. The CDR3 coding sequence is TGTGCCAGCAGCCTCCAGTACGATGAGCAGTACTTC. Protein sequence: CASSLQYDEQYF.

This clonotype was detected ten times or more. The chain joins TRBV20-1 to TRBJ2-1, with D perhaps matching TRBD1 (5 bases). The V end was cut by 1 base, the J end by 4 bases, with 17 bases between. Germline loops: CDR1 DFQATT, CDR2 SNEGSKA (reference sequence). This CDR3 comprises 16 residues. The CDR3 is CSARGLGEDLYNEQFF. CDR3 in DNA: TGCAGTGCTAGAGGTTTAGGGGAAGACCTATACAATGAGCAGTTCTTC.

This clonotype was recorded at least ten times. The chain uses TRBV18 and TRBJ2-5; D unresolved. The germline gives CDR1 KGHSH, CDR2 LQKENI. The CDR3 has 14 amino acids. V was clipped by 2 bases and J by 2 bases, with 9 bases between them. CDR3 region: CASSPKLTQETQYF. Written as DNA, the CDR3 is TGTGCCAGCTCACCAAAGCTGACTCAAGAGACCCAGTACTTC.

The table lists this clonotype with a few counts. This chain connects TRBV15 to TRBJ1-4; D is unclear. V was clipped by 0 bases and J by 0 bases, with 14 bases between them. CDR3 length: 18 amino acids. The germline gives CDR1 LNHNV, CDR2 YYDKDF (reference sequence). CDR3 sequence: CATSRDLALVSTNEKLFF. In DNA, the CDR3 is TGTGCCACCAGCAGAGATCTTGCCCTAGTTTCAACTAATGAAAAACTGTTTTTT.